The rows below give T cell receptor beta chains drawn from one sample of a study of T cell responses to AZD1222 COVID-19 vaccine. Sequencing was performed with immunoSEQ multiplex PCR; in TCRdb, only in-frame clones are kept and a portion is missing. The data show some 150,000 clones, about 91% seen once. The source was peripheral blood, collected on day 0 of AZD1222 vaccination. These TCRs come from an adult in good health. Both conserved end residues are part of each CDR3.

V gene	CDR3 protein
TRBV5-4	CASSRHGNQPQHF
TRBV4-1	CASSHPGLRVGPGREKLFF
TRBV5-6	CASSLLGQGATGELFF
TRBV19	CATTPGGHLRTNEKLFF
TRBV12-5	CASGPRSAGNTIYF
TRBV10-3	CAISKDRPGFPNQPQHF
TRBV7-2	CASSTGYTGELFF
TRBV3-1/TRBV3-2	CASSQGSAGNTIYF
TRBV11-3	CASSLRSNEQFF
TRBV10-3	CAISEAGYEQYF
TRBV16	CASSQLGETQYF
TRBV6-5	CASSYIDQSVSYTF
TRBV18	CASSPRDRDTQYF
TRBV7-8	CASSLTRGNQPQHF
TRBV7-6	CASSTLLAPGTDTQYF
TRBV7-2	CASSSKSSSGNTIYF
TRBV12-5	CASVDSRDGYTF
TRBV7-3	CASSPSQNTEAFF
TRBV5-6	CASSWADSRGANSPLHF
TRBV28	CASSSPGTGMNTEAFF
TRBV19	CASNIGQGAYGYTF